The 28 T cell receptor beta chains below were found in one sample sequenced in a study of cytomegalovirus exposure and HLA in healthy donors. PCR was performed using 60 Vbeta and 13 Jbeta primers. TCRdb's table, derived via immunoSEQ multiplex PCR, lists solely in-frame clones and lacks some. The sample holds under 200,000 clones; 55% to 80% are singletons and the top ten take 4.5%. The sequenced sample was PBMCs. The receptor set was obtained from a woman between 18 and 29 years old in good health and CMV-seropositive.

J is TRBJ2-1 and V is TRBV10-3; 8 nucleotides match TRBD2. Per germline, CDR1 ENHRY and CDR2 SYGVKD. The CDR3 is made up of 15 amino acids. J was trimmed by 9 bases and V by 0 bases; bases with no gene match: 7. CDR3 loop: CAISESPAGVGEQFF. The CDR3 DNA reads TGTGCCATCAGTGAGTCTCCAGCGGGAGTTGGTGAGCAGTTCTTC.

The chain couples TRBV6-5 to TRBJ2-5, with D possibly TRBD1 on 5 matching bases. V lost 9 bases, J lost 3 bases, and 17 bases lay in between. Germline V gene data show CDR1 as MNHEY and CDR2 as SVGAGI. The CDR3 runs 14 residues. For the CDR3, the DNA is TGTGCCAGACTTTTTAAAGGGGCAAAAGAGACCCAGTACTTC. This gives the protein CARLFKGAKETQYF.

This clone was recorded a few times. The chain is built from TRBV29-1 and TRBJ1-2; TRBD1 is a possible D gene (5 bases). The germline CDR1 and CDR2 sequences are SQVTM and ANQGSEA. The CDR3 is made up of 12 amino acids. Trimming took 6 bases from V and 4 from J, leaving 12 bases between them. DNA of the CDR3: TGCAGCGTCGGGGACTCTCCCTATGGCTACACCTTC. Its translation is CSVGDSPYGYTF.

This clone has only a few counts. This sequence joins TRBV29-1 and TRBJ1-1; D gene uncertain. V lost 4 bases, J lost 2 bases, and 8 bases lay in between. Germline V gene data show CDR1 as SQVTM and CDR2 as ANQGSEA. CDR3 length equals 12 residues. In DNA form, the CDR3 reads TGCAGCGTTGGAGAGTATAACACTGAAGCTTTCTTT. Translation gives CSVGEYNTEAFF. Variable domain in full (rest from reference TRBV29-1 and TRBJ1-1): SAVISQKPSRDICQRGTSLTIQCQVDSQVTMMFWYRQQPGQSLTLIATANQGSEATYESGFVIDKFPISRPNLTFSTLTVSNMSPEDSSIYLCSVGEYNTEAFFGQGTRLTVV.

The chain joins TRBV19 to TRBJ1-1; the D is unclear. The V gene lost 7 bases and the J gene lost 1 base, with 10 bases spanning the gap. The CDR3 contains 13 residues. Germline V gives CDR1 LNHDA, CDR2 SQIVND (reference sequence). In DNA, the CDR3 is TGTGCCAGTAACTGGGCGGGGAACACTGAAGCTTTCTTT. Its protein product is CASNWAGNTEAFF.

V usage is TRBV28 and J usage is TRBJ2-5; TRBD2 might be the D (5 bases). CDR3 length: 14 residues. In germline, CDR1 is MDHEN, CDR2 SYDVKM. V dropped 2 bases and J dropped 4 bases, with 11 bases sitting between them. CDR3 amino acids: CASSLRRVRETQYF. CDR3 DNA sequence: TGTGCCAGCAGTTTACGGCGGGTTCGAGAGACCCAGTACTTC.

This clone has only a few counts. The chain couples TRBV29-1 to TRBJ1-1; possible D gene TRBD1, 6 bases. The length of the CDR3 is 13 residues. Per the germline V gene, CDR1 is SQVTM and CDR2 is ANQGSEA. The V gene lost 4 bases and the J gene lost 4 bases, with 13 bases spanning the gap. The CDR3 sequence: CSVVGGGGTEAFF. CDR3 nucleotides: TGCAGCGTTGTTGGGGGCGGAGGCACTGAAGCTTTCTTT.

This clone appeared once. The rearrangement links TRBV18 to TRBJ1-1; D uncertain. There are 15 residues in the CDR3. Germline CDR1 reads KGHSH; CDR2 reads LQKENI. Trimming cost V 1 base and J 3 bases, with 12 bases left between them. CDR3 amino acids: CASSPQAGADTEAFF. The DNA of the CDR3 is TGTGCCAGCTCACCACAAGCGGGAGCGGACACTGAAGCTTTCTTT.

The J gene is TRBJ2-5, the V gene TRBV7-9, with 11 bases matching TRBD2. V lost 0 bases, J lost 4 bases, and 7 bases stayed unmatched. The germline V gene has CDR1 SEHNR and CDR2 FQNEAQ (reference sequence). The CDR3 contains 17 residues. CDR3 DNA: TGTGCCAGCAGCTTAGCGCAATCTAGCGGGGGGTCAGAGACCCAGTACTTC. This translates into CASSLAQSSGGSETQYF.

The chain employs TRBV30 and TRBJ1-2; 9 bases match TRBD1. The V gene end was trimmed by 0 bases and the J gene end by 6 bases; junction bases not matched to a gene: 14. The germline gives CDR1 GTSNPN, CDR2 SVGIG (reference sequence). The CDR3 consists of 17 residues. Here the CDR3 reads CAWSVRLLGQGKNGYTF. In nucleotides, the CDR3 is TGTGCCTGGAGTGTACGCCTTTTGGGACAGGGAAAGAATGGCTACACCTTC. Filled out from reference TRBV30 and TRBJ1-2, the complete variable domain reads SQTIHQWPATLVQPVGSPLSLECTVEGTSNPNLYWYRQAAGRGLQLLFYSVGIGQISSEVPQNLSASRPQDRQFILSSKKLLLSDSGFYLCAWSVRLLGQGKNGYTFGSGTRLTVV.

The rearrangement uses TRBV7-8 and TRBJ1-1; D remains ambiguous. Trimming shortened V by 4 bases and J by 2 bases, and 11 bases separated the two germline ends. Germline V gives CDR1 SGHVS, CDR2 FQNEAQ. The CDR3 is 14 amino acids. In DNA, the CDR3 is TGTGCCAGCAGCTCCACAGTTGGAAACACTGAAGCTTTCTTT. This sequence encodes CASSSTVGNTEAFF.

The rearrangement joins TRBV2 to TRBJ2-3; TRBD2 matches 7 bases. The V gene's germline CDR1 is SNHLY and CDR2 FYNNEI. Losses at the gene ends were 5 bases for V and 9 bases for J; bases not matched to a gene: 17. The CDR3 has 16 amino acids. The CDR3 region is CASSLFGGGPGWTQYF. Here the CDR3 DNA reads TGTGCCAGCAGTCTCTTCGGGGGAGGGCCTGGGTGGACGCAGTATTTT. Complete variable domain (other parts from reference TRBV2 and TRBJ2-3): EPEVTQTPSHQVTQMGQEVILRCVPISNHLYFYWYRQILGQKVEFLVSFYNNEISEKSEIFDDQFSVERPDGSNFTLKIRSTKLEDSAMYFCASSLFGGGPGWTQYFGPGTRLTVL.

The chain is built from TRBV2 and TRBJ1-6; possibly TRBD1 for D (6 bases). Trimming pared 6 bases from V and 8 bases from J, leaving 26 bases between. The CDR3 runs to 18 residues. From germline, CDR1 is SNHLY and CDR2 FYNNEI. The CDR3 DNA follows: TGTGCCAGCAGCTTATCTTGGACAGAACCGTCGTGGGATTCACCCCTCCACTTT. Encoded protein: CASSLSWTEPSWDSPLHF.

This CDR3 reads CASSLTGNQPQHF. CDR3 DNA: TGTGCCAGCAGCTTAACGGGCAATCAGCCCCAGCATTTT. The chain employs TRBV7-8 and TRBJ1-5; D remains ambiguous. CDR1 is SGHVS and CDR2 is FQNEAQ in the germline V gene. Trimming removed 2 bases from V and 2 bases from J, with 4 bases in between. The CDR3 runs to 13 residues.

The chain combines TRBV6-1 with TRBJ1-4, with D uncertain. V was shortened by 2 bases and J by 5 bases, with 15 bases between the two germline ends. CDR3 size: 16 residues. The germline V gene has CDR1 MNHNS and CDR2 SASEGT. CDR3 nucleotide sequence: TGTGCCAGCAGTGAACGGACTTTCTCTACAAATGAAAAACTGTTTTTT. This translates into CASSERTFSTNEKLFF.

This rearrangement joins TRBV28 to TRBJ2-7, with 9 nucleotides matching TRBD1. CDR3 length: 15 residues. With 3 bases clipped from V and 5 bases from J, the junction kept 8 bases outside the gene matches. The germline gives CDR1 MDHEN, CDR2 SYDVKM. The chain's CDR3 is CASSFQAQGADEQYF. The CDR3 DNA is TGTGCCAGCAGTTTTCAGGCACAGGGGGCGGACGAGCAGTACTTC.

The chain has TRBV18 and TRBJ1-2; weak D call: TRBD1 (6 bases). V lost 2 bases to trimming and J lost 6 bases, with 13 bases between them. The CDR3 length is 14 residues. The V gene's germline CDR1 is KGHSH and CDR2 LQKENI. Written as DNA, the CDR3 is TGTGCCAGCTCACCAACTCCAGGGGCGAATGGCTACACCTTC. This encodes CASSPTPGANGYTF. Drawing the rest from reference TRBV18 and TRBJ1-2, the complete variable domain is NAGVMQNPRHLVRRRGQEARLRCSPMKGHSHVYWYRQLPEEGLKFMVYLQKENIIDESGMPKERFSAEFPKEGPSILRIQQVVRGDSAAYFCASSPTPGANGYTFGSGTRLTVV.

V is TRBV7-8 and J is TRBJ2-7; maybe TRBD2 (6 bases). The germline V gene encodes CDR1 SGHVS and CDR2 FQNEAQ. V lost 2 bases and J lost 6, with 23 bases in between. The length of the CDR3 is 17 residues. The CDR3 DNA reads TGTGCCAGCAGCTTACTCGTTTCGACTAGAGAGGGATCCGAGCAGTACTTC. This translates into CASSLLVSTREGSEQYF.

This CDR3 reads CASSLVYFAGYTF. CDR3 DNA: TGTGCCAGCAGCTTAGTGTATTTCGCGGGCTACACCTTC. This rearrangement joins TRBV11-1 to TRBJ1-2, with no clear D. The V gene's germline CDR1 is SGHAT and CDR2 FQDESV (reference sequence). Trimming took off 1 base at V and 8 bases at J, with 11 bases between the two ends. There are 13 residues in the CDR3.

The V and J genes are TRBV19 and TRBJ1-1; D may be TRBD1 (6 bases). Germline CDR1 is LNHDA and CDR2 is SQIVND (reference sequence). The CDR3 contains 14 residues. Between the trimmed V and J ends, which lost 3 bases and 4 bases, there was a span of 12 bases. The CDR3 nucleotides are TGTGCCAGTAGTATTCGGGGCAGGGGCACTGAAGCTTTCTTT. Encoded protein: CASSIRGRGTEAFF.

CDR3 DNA sequence: TGCAGCGTTGGCCAGGGGTTGAACACTGAAGCTTTCTTT. This translates into CSVGQGLNTEAFF. This chain links TRBV29-1 with TRBJ1-1; TRBD1 might be the D (6 bases). The CDR3 has 13 residues. Trimming took 4 bases from V and 0 from J, leaving 9 bases between them. From germline, CDR1 is SQVTM and CDR2 ANQGSEA. Full variable domain (remainder filled in from reference TRBV29-1 and TRBJ1-1): SAVISQKPSRDICQRGTSLTIQCQVDSQVTMMFWYRQQPGQSLTLIATANQGSEATYESGFVIDKFPISRPNLTFSTLTVSNMSPEDSSIYLCSVGQGLNTEAFFGQGTRLTVV.

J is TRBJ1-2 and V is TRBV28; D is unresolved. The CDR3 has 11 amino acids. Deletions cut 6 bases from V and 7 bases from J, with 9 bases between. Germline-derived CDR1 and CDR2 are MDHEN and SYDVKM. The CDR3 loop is CASRIPGGYTF. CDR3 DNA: TGTGCCAGCAGAATACCGGGTGGCTACACCTTC.

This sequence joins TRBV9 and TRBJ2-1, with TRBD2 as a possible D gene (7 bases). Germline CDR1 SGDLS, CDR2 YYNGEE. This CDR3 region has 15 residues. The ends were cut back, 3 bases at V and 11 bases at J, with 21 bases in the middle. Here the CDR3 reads CASSEGGTDPSKQFF. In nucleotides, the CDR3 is TGTGCCAGCAGCGAGGGGGGGACTGACCCTTCTAAGCAGTTCTTC.

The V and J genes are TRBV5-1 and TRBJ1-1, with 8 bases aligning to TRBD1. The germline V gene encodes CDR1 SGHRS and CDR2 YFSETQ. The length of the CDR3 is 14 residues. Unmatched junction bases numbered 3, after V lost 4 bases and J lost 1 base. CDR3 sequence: CASSVGTGNTEAFF. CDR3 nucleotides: TGCGCCAGCAGCGTAGGGACAGGGAACACTGAAGCTTTCTTT.

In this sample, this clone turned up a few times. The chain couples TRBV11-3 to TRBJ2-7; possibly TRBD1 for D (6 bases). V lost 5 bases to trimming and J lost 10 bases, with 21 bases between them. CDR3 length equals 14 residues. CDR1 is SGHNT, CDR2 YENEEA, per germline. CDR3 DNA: TGTGCCAGCAGCCTGGCCGGGACGGACAGCGTTCAGTACTTC. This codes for CASSLAGTDSVQYF.

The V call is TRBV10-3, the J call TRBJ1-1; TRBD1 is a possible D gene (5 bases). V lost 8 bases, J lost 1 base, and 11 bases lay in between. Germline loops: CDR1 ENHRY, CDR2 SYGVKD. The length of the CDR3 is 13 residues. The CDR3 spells CAIAAGKNTEAFF. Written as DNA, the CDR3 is TGTGCCATCGCTGCAGGGAAGAACACTGAAGCTTTCTTT.

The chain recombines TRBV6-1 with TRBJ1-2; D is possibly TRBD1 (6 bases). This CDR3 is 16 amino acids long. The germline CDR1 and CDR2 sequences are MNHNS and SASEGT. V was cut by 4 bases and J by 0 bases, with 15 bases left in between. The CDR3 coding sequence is TGTGCCAGCAGTGTAACAGGGATTTGGTCTAACTATGGCTACACCTTC. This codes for CASSVTGIWSNYGYTF.

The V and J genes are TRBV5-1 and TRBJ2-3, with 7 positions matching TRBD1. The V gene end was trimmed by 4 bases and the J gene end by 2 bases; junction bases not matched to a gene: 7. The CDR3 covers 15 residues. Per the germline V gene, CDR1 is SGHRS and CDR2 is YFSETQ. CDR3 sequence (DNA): TGCGCCAGCAGCCTTAAGACAGGGAACACAGATACGCAGTATTTT. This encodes CASSLKTGNTDTQYF. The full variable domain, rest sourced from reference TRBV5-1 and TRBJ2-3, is KAGVTQTPRYLIKTRGQQVTLSCSPISGHRSVSWYQQTPGQGLQFLFEYFSETQRNKGNFPGRFSGRQFSNSRSEMNVSTLELGDSALYLCASSLKTGNTDTQYFGPGTRLTVL.